This T cell receptor (beta chain) was sequenced during a study of T cell repertoires in cytomegalovirus infection. Turning to the study itself: From public TCR beta signatures came an indication of both CMV infection and matching HLA type.

The CDR3 totals 14 residues. Trimming shortened V by 3 bases and J by 7 bases, and 16 bases separated the two germline ends. Study-wide points: It was HLA-C-restricted CMV-specific TCR beta clonotypes that dominated the response ex vivo. CMV carriers having the relevant HLA were flagged by cumulative public TCR beta family frequency.

In the case of this clonotype: Its antigen remains unidentified.

TCRdb re-derived calls from the reads in MiXCR, one entry per CDR3 protein. The sample carries 700,000 to 850,000 distinct CDR3 sequences, around a third recorded once. The sequence was collected from a human donor in good health (CMV status not recorded). Some clones in this sample may be carry-over from other donors' samples. The sample in question was cultured CD8+ T cells from PBMCs, obtained from culture after CMV antigen stimulation. V is TRBV12-3 or TRBV12-4 and J is TRBJ2-7, with D uncertain. The CDR3 loop reads CASSFQALTLEQYF. CDR3 in DNA: TGTGCCAGCAGTTTTCAGGCCCTAACTTTGGAGCAGTACTTC.